These T cell receptor beta chains were read from a single sample in a study of memory CD4+ T cells and cytomegalovirus serostatus. TCRdb's copy holds only in-frame clones and misses some; the assay was immunoSEQ multiplex PCR. The sample includes tens of thousands of clones, about 80% of them seen just once. The sample taken for sequencing was memory CD4+ T cells from blood. These receptors all come from an adult in good health and CMV-seronegative. CDR3s include the opening cysteine and the closing phenylalanine or tryptophan. Each record gives: V gene, J gene, D gene, clone size, CDR3 DNA, CDR3 protein. A D gene is named only where the DNA matches it firmly. Clone sizes are given selectively: once, few, many, or a class where the clone is expanded.

TRBV7-2	TRBJ2-5	TRBD2	NA	TGTGCCAGCAGCTTGACTAGCGGGGGCCAAGAGACCCAGTACTTC	CASSLTSGGQETQYF
TRBV6-6	TRBJ1-2	NA	medium-sized	TGTGCCAGCAGGGACAGTAAAGCCTATGGCTACACCTTC	CASRDSKAYGYTF
TRBV5-4	TRBJ2-1	TRBD2	NA	TGTGCCAGCAGCTCTGACGAAGCGGGGATCAATGAGCAGTTCTTC	CASSSDEAGINEQFF
TRBV9	TRBJ2-1	TRBD2	NA	TGTGCCAGCAGCGTAGGGATAGCGGGGTACAATGAGCAGTTCTTC	CASSVGIAGYNEQFF
TRBV4-1	TRBJ2-2	NA	once	TGCGCCAGCAGGGAGGAACGGGGGGCCCGCACCGGGGAGCTGTTTTTT	CASREERGARTGELFF
TRBV29-1	TRBJ1-5	NA	NA	TGCAGCGTGATCCCCCAGGGAGGTGGTGGCAATCAGCCCCAGCATTTT	CSVIPQGGGGNQPQHF
TRBV18	TRBJ2-3	NA	NA	TGTGCCAGCTCACGAGACCTTCACGATACGCAGTATTTT	CASSRDLHDTQYF
TRBV30	TRBJ2-7	NA	NA	TGTGCCTGGAGTCGAAGGTCCTACGAGCAGTACTTC	CAWSRRSYEQYF
TRBV5-4	TRBJ2-5	NA	NA	TGTGCCAGCAGCCCGGGACTCGCGGGGCTCCAAGAGACCCAGTACTTC	CASSPGLAGLQETQYF
TRBV29-1	TRBJ1-5	NA	NA	TGCAGCGTTGAAGGGGACATCGGTCAGCCCCAGCATTTT	CSVEGDIGQPQHF
TRBV19	TRBJ2-7	NA	NA	TGTGCCAGTAGTTACCGGGACACCAAGATCTACGAGCAGTACTTC	CASSYRDTKIYEQYF
TRBV7-9	TRBJ2-3	NA	NA	TGTGCCAGCAGCCCACCAGCAGATACGCAGTATTTT	CASSPPADTQYF